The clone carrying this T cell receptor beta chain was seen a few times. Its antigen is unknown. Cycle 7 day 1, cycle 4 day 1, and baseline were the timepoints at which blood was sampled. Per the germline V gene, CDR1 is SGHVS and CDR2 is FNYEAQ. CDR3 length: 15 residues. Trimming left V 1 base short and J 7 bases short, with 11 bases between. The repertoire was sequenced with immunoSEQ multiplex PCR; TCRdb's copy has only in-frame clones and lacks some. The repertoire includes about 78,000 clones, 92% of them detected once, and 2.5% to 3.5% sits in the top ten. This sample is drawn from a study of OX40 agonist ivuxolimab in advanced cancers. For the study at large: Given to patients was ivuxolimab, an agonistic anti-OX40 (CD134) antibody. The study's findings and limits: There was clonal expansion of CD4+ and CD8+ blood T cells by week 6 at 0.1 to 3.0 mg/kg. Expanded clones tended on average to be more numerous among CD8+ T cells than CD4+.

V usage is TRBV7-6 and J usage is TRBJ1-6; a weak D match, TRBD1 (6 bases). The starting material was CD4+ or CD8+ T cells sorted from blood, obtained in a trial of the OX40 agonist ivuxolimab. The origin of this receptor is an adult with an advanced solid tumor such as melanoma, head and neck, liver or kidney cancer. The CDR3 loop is CASSLEAGANSPLHF. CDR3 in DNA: TGTGCCAGCAGCTTAGAGGCAGGGGCGAATTCACCCCTCCACTTT. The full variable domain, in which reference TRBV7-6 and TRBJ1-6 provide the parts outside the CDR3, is GAGVSQSPRYKVTKRGQDVALRCDPISGHVSLYWYRQALGQGPEFLTYFNYEAQQDKSGLPNDRFSAERPEGSISTLTIQRTEQRDSAMYRCASSLEAGANSPLHFGNGTRLTVT.